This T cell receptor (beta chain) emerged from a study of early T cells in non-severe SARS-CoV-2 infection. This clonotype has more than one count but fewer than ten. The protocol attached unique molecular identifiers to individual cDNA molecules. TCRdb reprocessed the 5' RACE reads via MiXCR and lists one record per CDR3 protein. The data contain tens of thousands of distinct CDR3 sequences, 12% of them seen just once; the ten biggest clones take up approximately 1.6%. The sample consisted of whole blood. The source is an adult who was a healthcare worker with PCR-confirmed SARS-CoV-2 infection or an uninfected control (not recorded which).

CDR3 region: CSASVGKGQETQYF. The CDR3 nucleotides read TGCAGTGCTAGTGTGGGGAAGGGTCAAGAGACCCAGTACTTC. The chain is built from TRBV20-1 and TRBJ2-5; D not certain. V lost 3 bases to trimming and J lost 2 bases, with 13 bases between them. In germline, CDR1 is DFQATT, CDR2 SNEGSKA (reference sequence). The CDR3 is 14 residues long.